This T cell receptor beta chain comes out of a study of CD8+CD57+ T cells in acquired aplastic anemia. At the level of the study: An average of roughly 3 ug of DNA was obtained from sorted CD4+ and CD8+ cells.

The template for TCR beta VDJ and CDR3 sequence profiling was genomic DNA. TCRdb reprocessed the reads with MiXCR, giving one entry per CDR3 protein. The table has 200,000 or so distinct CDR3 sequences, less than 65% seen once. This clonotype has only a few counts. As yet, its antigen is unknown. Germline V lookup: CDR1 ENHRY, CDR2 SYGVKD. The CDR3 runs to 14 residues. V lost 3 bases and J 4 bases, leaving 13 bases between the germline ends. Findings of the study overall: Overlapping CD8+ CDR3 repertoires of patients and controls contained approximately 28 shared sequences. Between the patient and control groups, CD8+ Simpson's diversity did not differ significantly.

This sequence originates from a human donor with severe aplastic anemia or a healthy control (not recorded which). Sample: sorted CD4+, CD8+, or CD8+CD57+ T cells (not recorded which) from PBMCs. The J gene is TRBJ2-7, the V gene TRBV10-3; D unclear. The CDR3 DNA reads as TGTGCCATCAGTGAAGGCAGAGAAACTTACGAGCAGTACTTC. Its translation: CAISEGRETYEQYF.